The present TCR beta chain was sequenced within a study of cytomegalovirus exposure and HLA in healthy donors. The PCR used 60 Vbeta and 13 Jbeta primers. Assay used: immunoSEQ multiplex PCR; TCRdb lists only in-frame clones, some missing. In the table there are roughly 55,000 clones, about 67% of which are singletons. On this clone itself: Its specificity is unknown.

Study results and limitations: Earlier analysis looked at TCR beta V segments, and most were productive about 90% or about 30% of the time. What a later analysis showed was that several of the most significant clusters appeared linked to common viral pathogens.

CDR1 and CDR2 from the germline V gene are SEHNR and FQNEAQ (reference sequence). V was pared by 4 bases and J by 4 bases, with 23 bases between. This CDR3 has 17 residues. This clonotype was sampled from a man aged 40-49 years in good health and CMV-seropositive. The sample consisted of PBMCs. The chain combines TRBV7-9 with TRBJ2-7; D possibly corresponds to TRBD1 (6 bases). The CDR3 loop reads CASSSPSPTGGLYEQYF. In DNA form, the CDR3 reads TGTGCCAGCAGCTCACCGAGCCCGACAGGCGGACTTTACGAGCAGTACTTC.